This note documents a single TCR beta chain sequence. The sample is drawn from a study of blood T cell repertoires in COVID-19. The CDR3 extends over 15 amino acids. The germline CDR1 and CDR2 sequences are SGHTA and FQGTGA. V shed 4 bases and J shed 2 bases, with 9 bases lying between them. Repertoires were generated with immunoSEQ multiplex PCR, while TCRdb's copy carries only in-frame clones and drops some. The table lists nearly 200,000 clones, around 80% of them singletons. This sequence joins TRBV7-3 and TRBJ2-6; TRBD1 might be the D (6 bases). Material for sequencing was peripheral blood. The clonotype comes from a human donor with acute or convalescent COVID-19. The donor label of this sample is uncertain. The CDR3 region has the DNA TGTGCCAGCAGCTCGGGACAACCTGGGGCCAACGTCCTGACTTTC. This codes for CASSSGQPGANVLTF.